Listed below are T cell receptor beta chains from one sample, sequenced in a study of blood T cell repertoires in COVID-19. Sequenced by immunoSEQ multiplex PCR; TCRdb stores in-frame clones only, minus some. The sample contains 200,000 to 250,000 clones, roughly 80% of which appear only once. Sequenced input: peripheral blood. These receptors all come from a woman aged 30 to 39 who had recovered from COVID-19. Each CDR3 is given with its conserved first and last residue. Fields, in order: J gene, V gene, D gene, clone size, CDR3 protein, CDR3 DNA. The D gene is left open where the match is weak. A row's size may be missing; if present it is once, few, many or a size class.

TRBJ2-3 | TRBV5-4 | - | - | CASSPRTVSSTDTQYF | TGTGCCAGCAGCCCACGGACAGTCTCTAGCACAGATACGCAGTATTTT
TRBJ2-7 | TRBV3-1/TRBV3-2 | - | - | CASSPERTGTGYEQYF | TGTGCCAGCAGCCCCGAGAGAACGGGTACGGGTTACGAGCAGTACTTC
TRBJ1-2 | TRBV7-2 | - | - | CASSLDTNYGYTF | TGTGCCAGCAGCTTGGACACGAACTATGGCTACACCTTC
TRBJ1-1 | TRBV9 | TRBD1 | - | CASSPAGQGVGAFF | TGTGCCAGCAGCCCCGCCGGACAGGGCGTTGGGGCTTTCTTT
TRBJ2-7 | TRBV28 | - | - | CASSLWFSGEQYF | TGTGCCAGCAGTTTATGGTTTTCGGGGGAGCAGTACTTC
TRBJ2-7 | TRBV11-1 | TRBD2 | - | CASSSRGGSSYEQYF | TGTGCCAGCAGCTCCCGCGGGGGGAGCTCCTACGAGCAGTACTTC
TRBJ2-2 | TRBV4-1 | - | large | CASSQYYGGANTGELFF | TGCGCCAGCAGCCAATATTATGGCGGAGCGAACACCGGGGAGCTGTTTTTT
TRBJ1-5 | TRBV28 | TRBD1 | - | CASSLRDRGYSNQPQHF | TGTGCCAGCAGTCTCCGGGACAGGGGATATAGCAATCAGCCCCAGCATTTT
TRBJ2-1 | TRBV7-9 | - | - | CASSFGGLSYNEQFF | TGTGCCAGCAGCTTCGGGGGGCTCTCCTACAATGAGCAGTTCTTC
TRBJ2-7 | TRBV30 | - | - | CAWSGPYEQYF | TGTGCCTGGAGTGGGCCTTACGAGCAGTACTTC
TRBJ2-7 | TRBV11-2 | TRBD1 | - | CASSVGQGLFEQYF | TGTGCCAGCAGCGTGGGACAGGGTCTGTTCGAGCAGTACTTC
TRBJ1-1 | TRBV27 | - | - | CASSPATVGGTEAFF | TGTGCCAGCAGCCCCGCGACAGTGGGAGGCACTGAAGCTTTCTTT
TRBJ2-2 | TRBV14 | - | - | CASSQVSGYTGELFF | TGTGCCAGCAGCCAAGTCAGCGGATACACCGGGGAGCTGTTTTTT
TRBJ2-2 | TRBV2 | - | - | CASSEQGTGELFF | TGTGCCAGCAGTGAACAGGGGACCGGGGAGCTGTTTTTT
TRBJ2-7 | TRBV7-8 | TRBD2 | - | CASSPSASGSGGDEQYF | TGTGCCAGCAGCCCCTCGGCTAGCGGGAGCGGGGGGGACGAGCAGTACTTC
TRBJ2-5 | TRBV4-1 | TRBD1 | - | CASSHLRQGQETQYF | TGCGCCAGCAGCCACCTTAGACAGGGGCAAGAGACCCAGTACTTC
TRBJ1-1 | TRBV29-1 | TRBD1 | - | CSVAHRGFTEAFF | TGCAGCGTTGCTCACAGGGGGTTCACTGAAGCTTTCTTT
TRBJ1-5 | TRBV12-3/TRBV12-4 | - | few | CASSFEEQPQHF | TGTGCCAGCAGTTTTGAGGAGCAGCCCCAGCATTTT
TRBJ2-7 | TRBV10-3 | - | once | CAINVGDYEQYF | TGTGCCATCAACGTCGGGGACTACGAGCAGTACTTC
TRBJ2-5 | TRBV5-1 | TRBD1 | few | CASSLDRGQETQYF | TGCGCCAGCAGCTTAGACAGGGGCCAAGAGACCCAGTACTTC
TRBJ2-7 | TRBV9 | - | - | CASSVLGAPYEQYF | TGTGCCAGCAGCGTACTGGGCGCTCCCTACGAGCAGTACTTC
TRBJ2-4 | TRBV28 | - | - | CASSPRGGGLAKNIQYF | TGTGCCAGCAGTCCCAGGGGAGGGGGACTAGCCAAAAACATTCAGTACTTC
TRBJ2-7 | TRBV28 | TRBD1 | - | CASRGTGSSYEQYF | TGTGCCAGCAGGGGGACAGGCAGTAGCTACGAGCAGTACTTC
TRBJ2-7 | TRBV27 | TRBD1 | - | CASSPRGPGHSEQYF | TGTGCCAGCAGTCCCAGGGGGCCGGGACACTCCGAGCAGTACTTC
TRBJ1-5 | TRBV27 | TRBD1 | - | CASSLGQGAGQPQHF | TGTGCCAGCAGTTTGGGCCAGGGGGCGGGTCAGCCCCAGCATTTT
TRBJ1-4 | TRBV27 | TRBD1 | - | CASSGAGTGEEKLFF | TGTGCCAGCAGTGGTGCCGGGACAGGGGAAGAAAAACTGTTTTTT
TRBJ2-1 | TRBV2 | TRBD2 | - | CASIVLAGAYNEQFF | TGTGCCAGCATTGTTCTTGCGGGAGCCTACAATGAGCAGTTCTTC
TRBJ2-5 | TRBV4-2 | - | few | CASSQGQGGGGKETQYF | TGTGCCAGCAGCCAAGGTCAGGGCGGAGGAGGGAAAGAGACCCAGTACTTC
TRBJ1-3 | TRBV7-9 | - | - | CASSLDNSGNTIYF | TGTGCCAGCAGCTTGGACAACTCTGGAAACACCATATATTTT
TRBJ1-1 | TRBV5-1 | - | - | CASSATTDNTEAFF | TGCGCCAGCAGCGCAACGACAGATAACACTGAAGCTTTCTTT
TRBJ2-3 | TRBV9 | TRBD2 | - | CASSASGVTDTQYF | TGTGCCAGCAGCGCTAGCGGAGTCACAGATACGCAGTATTTT
TRBJ1-5 | TRBV18 | - | - | CASSRVGGSNQPQHF | TGTGCCAGCTCCCGGGTCGGAGGTAGCAATCAGCCCCAGCATTTT
TRBJ2-1 | TRBV9 | TRBD2 | - | CASSVGLAGVNEQFF | TGTGCCAGCAGCGTAGGACTAGCGGGGGTTAATGAGCAGTTCTTC
TRBJ2-7 | TRBV27 | - | - | CASSFSGERSYEQYF | TGTGCCAGCAGTTTTTCGGGAGAGAGGTCCTACGAGCAGTACTTC
TRBJ2-3 | TRBV7-3 | TRBD1 | - | CASSPRAQGVSTDTQYF | TGTGCCAGCAGCCCTAGGGCACAGGGGGTGAGCACAGATACGCAGTATTTT